A single T cell receptor beta chain is shown here with its context. Its cognate antigen is unknown. The data were taken from a study of T cells in Graves' hyperthyroidism and ophthalmopathy. Study observations and caveats: Ophthalmopathy was told apart from stable hyperthyroidism by a 13 V-J model. The model anticipated ophthalmopathy a median approximately 6.7 months pre-onset. Clonotypes that were expanded in thyroid above 0.001 mostly appeared in blood too.

TCR beta CDR3 sequences were amplified from RNA transcripts. First-round RT-PCR with HTBI primers amplified the TCR CDR3 region. TCRdb independently ran MiXCR on the multiplex PCR reads; one entry per CDR3 protein. The data contain about 540,000 distinct CDR3 sequences, 46% of them singletons. With a duration under 2 months, the hyperthyroidism was newly diagnosed in patients aged 18 to 65. Trimming removed 8 bases from V and 3 bases from J; junction bases left unmatched: 5. The germline V gene encodes CDR1 SNHLY and CDR2 FYNNEI. This CDR3 has 14 amino acids. This clonotype was obtained from a woman in her late teens or twenties with Graves' hyperthyroidism. Sequencing input: peripheral blood or thyroid tissue (not recorded which). This sequence joins TRBV2 and TRBJ1-2; 11 bases line up with TRBD1. The DNA for the CDR3 is TGTGCCAGCTTTGGACAGGGGGCGGACTATGGCTACACCTTC. Translation: CASFGQGADYGYTF.